The rows below give T cell receptor beta chains drawn from one sample of a study of metastatic and nonmetastatic thyroid tumors. TCRdb reprocessed the PCR reads via MiXCR. Altogether some 90,000 clones are present, 8.6% being singletons, with the ten largest covering around 8.8%. Sequencing was performed on blood. The receptors were gathered from a female donor with papillary thyroid cancer or a benign thyroid nodule (not recorded which). Some clones in this sample may be carry-over from other donors' samples. Both conserved end residues are part of each CDR3. The D gene is left open where the match is weak. Clone sizes are given selectively: once, few, many, or a class where the clone is expanded.

cdr3_nt: TGTGCCACCAGCAGAGATCAGGGCTTGCACTATGGCTACACCTTC; cdr3_aa: CATSRDQGLHYGYTF; clone_size: many; v_call: TRBV15; j_call: TRBJ1-2; cdr3_length: 15; d_call: NA
cdr3_nt: TGTGCCAGCAGCCCCACTAGCGGGGGGCGCGCAGATACGCAGTATTTT; cdr3_aa: CASSPTSGGRADTQYF; clone_size: many; v_call: TRBV7-3; j_call: TRBJ2-3; cdr3_length: 16; d_call: TRBD2
cdr3_nt: TGTGCTAGTGGGCCGGGCCAGGGGAGGTTTATAGCTTTCTTT; cdr3_aa: CASGPGQGRFIAFF; clone_size: many; v_call: TRBV12-5; j_call: TRBJ1-1; cdr3_length: 14; d_call: NA
cdr3_nt: TGTGCCAGCAGCCAAGGGAGGGGAGAGCAGTACTTC; cdr3_aa: CASSQGRGEQYF; clone_size: many; v_call: TRBV3-1; j_call: TRBJ2-7; cdr3_length: 12; d_call: NA
cdr3_nt: TGTGCCAGCAGTCACGACAGGGTCGCTTTCTTT; cdr3_aa: CASSHDRVAFF; clone_size: few; v_call: TRBV5-5; j_call: TRBJ1-1; cdr3_length: 11; d_call: TRBD1
cdr3_nt: TGCGCCAGCAGGACTAGCGGGGGGGGGACCGGGGAGCTGTTTTTT; cdr3_aa: CASRTSGGGTGELFF; clone_size: many; v_call: TRBV10-2; j_call: TRBJ2-2; cdr3_length: 15; d_call: TRBD2
cdr3_nt: TGTGCCTGGAGGAAGCAGTCCTATAATTCACCCCTCCACTTT; cdr3_aa: CAWRKQSYNSPLHF; clone_size: many; v_call: TRBV30; j_call: TRBJ1-6; cdr3_length: 14; d_call: NA
cdr3_nt: TGCAGTGCTTCGACCCGCCTACTAGCGGGGGGACACAATGAGCAGTTCTTC; cdr3_aa: CSASTRLLAGGHNEQFF; clone_size: many; v_call: TRBV20-1; j_call: TRBJ2-1; cdr3_length: 17; d_call: TRBD2
cdr3_nt: TGTGCCAGCACATCGGGGGACACGAGCAATCAGCCCCAGCATTTT; cdr3_aa: CASTSGDTSNQPQHF; clone_size: many; v_call: TRBV6-1; j_call: TRBJ1-5; cdr3_length: 15; d_call: NA
cdr3_nt: TGCGCCAGCACTCCGGGACAGGGGATCACCGGGGAGCTGTTTTTT; cdr3_aa: CASTPGQGITGELFF; clone_size: many; v_call: TRBV5-1; j_call: TRBJ2-2; cdr3_length: 15; d_call: TRBD1
cdr3_nt: TGTGCCAGCGCACTAGGGGTTTATAATTCACCCCTCCACTTT; cdr3_aa: CASALGVYNSPLHF; clone_size: NA; v_call: TRBV27; j_call: TRBJ1-6; cdr3_length: 14; d_call: NA
cdr3_nt: TGTGCCAGCAGTGAACGGCAACATGGAGGCTACACCTTC; cdr3_aa: CASSERQHGGYTF; clone_size: many; v_call: TRBV2; j_call: TRBJ1-2; cdr3_length: 13; d_call: NA
cdr3_nt: TGTGCCTGGACACCGGGACTAGGAAGGCAGGATACGCAGTATTTT; cdr3_aa: CAWTPGLGRQDTQYF; clone_size: NA; v_call: TRBV30; j_call: TRBJ2-3; cdr3_length: 15; d_call: TRBD2
cdr3_nt: TGTGCCACCAGCAGAGATCTGGCCACAGATACGCAGTATTTT; cdr3_aa: CATSRDLATDTQYF; clone_size: few; v_call: TRBV15; j_call: TRBJ2-3; cdr3_length: 14; d_call: NA
cdr3_nt: TGTGCTAGTGGTTTGGGACAGGGGGCAGATACGCAGTATTTT; cdr3_aa: CASGLGQGADTQYF; clone_size: many; v_call: TRBV12-5; j_call: TRBJ2-3; cdr3_length: 14; d_call: TRBD1
cdr3_nt: TGTGCCAGCAGTGACTCTGCGGACACGTGGGACACTGAAGCTTTCTTT; cdr3_aa: CASSDSADTWDTEAFF; clone_size: many; v_call: TRBV6-4; j_call: TRBJ1-1; cdr3_length: 16; d_call: NA
cdr3_nt: TGTGCCTGGAGTGTACTGGACTGGGGGCCCTCTGAGCAGTACTTC; cdr3_aa: CAWSVLDWGPSEQYF; clone_size: many; v_call: TRBV30; j_call: TRBJ2-7; cdr3_length: 15; d_call: NA
cdr3_nt: TGTGCCAGCAGCACCCGGGACAGGGAATATGGCTACACCTTC; cdr3_aa: CASSTRDREYGYTF; clone_size: NA; v_call: TRBV7-6; j_call: TRBJ1-2; cdr3_length: 14; d_call: TRBD1
cdr3_nt: TGTGCCAGCAGCTGGGGACAGGGGAACTATGGCTACACCTTC; cdr3_aa: CASSWGQGNYGYTF; clone_size: few; v_call: TRBV13; j_call: TRBJ1-2; cdr3_length: 14; d_call: TRBD1